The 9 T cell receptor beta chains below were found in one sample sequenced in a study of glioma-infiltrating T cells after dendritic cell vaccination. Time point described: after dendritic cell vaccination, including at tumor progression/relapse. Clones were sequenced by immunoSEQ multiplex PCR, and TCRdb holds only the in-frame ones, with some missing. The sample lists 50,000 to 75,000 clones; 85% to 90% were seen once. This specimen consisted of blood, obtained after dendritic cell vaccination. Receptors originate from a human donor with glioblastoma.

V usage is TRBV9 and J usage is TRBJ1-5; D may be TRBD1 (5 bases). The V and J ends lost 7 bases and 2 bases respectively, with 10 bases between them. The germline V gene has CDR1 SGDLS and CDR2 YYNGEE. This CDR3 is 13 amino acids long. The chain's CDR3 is CASSAGGNQPQHF. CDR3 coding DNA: TGTGCCAGCTCGGCGGGGGGCAATCAGCCCCAGCATTTT.

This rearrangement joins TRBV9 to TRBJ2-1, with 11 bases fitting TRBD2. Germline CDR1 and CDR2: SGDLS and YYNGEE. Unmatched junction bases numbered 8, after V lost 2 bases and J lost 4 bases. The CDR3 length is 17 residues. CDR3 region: CASSVTSGGLLYNEQFF. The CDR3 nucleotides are TGTGCCAGCAGCGTTACTAGCGGGGGCCTCTTATACAATGAGCAGTTCTTC.

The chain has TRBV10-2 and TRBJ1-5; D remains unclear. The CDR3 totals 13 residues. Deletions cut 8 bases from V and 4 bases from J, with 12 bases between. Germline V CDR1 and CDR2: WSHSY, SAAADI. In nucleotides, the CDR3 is TGCGCCAGCCGCACTGCGGGGAATCAGCCCCAGCATTTT. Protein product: CASRTAGNQPQHF.

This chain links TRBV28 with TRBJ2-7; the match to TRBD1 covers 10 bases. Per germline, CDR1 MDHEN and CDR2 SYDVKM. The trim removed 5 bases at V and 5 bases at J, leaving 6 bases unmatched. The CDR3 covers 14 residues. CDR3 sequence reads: CASSVIGTGDEQYF. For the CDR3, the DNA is TGTGCCAGCAGTGTAATAGGGACAGGGGACGAGCAGTACTTC.

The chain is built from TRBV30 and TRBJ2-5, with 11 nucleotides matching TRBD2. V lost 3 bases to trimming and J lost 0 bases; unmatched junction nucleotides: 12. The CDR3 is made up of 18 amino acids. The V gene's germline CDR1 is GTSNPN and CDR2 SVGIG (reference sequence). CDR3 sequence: CAWSVRTSGRSYQETQYF. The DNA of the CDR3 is TGTGCCTGGAGCGTACGGACTAGCGGGCGATCGTACCAAGAGACCCAGTACTTC.

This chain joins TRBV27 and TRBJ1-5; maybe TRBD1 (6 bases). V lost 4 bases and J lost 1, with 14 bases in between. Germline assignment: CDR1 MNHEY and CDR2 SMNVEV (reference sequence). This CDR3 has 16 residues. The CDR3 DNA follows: TGTGCCAGCAGTTCCTACAGGGATGGGAGCAATCAGCCCCAGCATTTT. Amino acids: CASSSYRDGSNQPQHF.

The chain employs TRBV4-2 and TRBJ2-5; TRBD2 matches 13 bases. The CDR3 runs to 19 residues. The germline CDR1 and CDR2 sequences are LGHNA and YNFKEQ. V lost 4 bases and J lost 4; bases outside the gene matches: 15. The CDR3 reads CASSPRTSGGRGLGETQYF. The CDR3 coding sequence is TGTGCCAGCAGCCCACGGACTAGCGGGGGTCGTGGTCTGGGAGAGACCCAGTACTTC.

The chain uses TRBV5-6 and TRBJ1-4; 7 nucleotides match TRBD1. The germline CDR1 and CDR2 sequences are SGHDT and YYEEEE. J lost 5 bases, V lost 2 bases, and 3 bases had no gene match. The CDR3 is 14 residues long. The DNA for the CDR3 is TGTGCCAGCAGCTTAACAGGGGAAAATGAAAAACTGTTTTTT. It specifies CASSLTGENEKLFF.

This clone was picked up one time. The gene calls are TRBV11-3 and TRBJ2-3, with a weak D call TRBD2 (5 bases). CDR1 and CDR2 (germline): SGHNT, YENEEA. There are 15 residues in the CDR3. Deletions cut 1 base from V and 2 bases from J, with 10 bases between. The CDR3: CASSLGVGVTDTQYF. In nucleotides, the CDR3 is TGTGCCAGCAGCTTAGGAGTCGGGGTCACAGATACGCAGTATTTT.